This T cell receptor beta chain was identified during a study of cytomegalovirus exposure and HLA in healthy donors. Findings and caveats of the study: When the data were analyzed later, several of the most significant clusters appeared to be linked to common viral pathogens. Sequencing artifact likely explains a cluster of highly shared sequence variants.

Amplification used 60 Vbeta primers and 13 Jbeta primers. The assay was immunoSEQ multiplex PCR, and TCRdb's table has in-frame clones only and misses some. The data hold 100,000 to 150,000 clones, with 77% observed a single time. Healthy bone marrow donors made up the donor group. CDR1 SGHRS and CDR2 YFSETQ come from the germline V gene. The V gene lost 4 bases and the J gene lost 2 bases, with 12 bases spanning the gap. CDR3 length: 14 amino acids. This clone was counted many times. Antigen unknown. The chain combines TRBV5-1 with TRBJ1-1; no clear D. What was sequenced was PBMCs. The receptor comes from a woman between 40 and 55 years old in good health and CMV-seropositive. The CDR3 sequence is CASSLSPPNTEAFF. For the CDR3, the DNA is TGCGCCAGCAGCCTGAGTCCACCAAACACTGAAGCTTTCTTT. Using reference TRBV5-1 and TRBJ1-1 for the parts outside the CDR3, the full variable domain is KAGVTQTPRYLIKTRGQQVTLSCSPISGHRSVSWYQQTPGQGLQFLFEYFSETQRNKGNFPGRFSGRQFSNSRSEMNVSTLELGDSALYLCASSLSPPNTEAFFGQGTRLTVV.